The next 10 T cell receptor beta chains were all read from a single sample in a study of blood T cells in healthy people across ages. Together with a sample-barcoded 5' primer, a J-beta primer mix was included in a second PCR lasting roughly 6 to 12 cycles. TCRdb redid the calling of the 5' RACE reads with MiXCR, one entry per CDR3 protein. The sample has hundreds of thousands of distinct CDR3 sequences, about 21% seen once; the top ten hold about 3.6%. Sequenced material: blood. The origin of the receptors is a man in his sixties or seventies in good health.

As DNA, the CDR3 is TGTGCCAGCAGCGAAGACCCCAACCTGGGAAATGAGCAGTTCTTC. Amino acid sequence: CASSEDPNLGNEQFF. This chain links TRBV7-9 with TRBJ2-1; D is unresolved. CDR1 is SEHNR, CDR2 FQNEAQ, per germline (reference sequence). The CDR3 runs 15 residues. V gave up 5 bases and J gave up 7 bases, with 18 bases separating them.

Note on this clonotype: The germline gene is not matched at one end of the junction; a read error may be the cause. The chain joins TRBV20-1 to TRBJ2-7; TRBD1 matches 8 bases. The germline CDR1 and CDR2 sequences are DFQATT and SNEGSKA (reference sequence). The CDR3 spans 14 residues. In nucleotides, the CDR3 is TGCAGTGCTAACGGACAGGGTAACTCCTGCGAGCAGTACTTC. Translated, it gives CSANGQGNSCEQYF.

In this sample, this clonotype turned up a few times. The chain joins TRBV25-1 to TRBJ2-4, with a weak D call TRBD2 (6 bases). CDR3 length: 16 residues. CDR1 and CDR2 (germline): MGHDK, SYGVNS. Trimming left V 4 bases short and J 0 bases short, with 13 bases between. The CDR3 sequence is CASSVIGSGAKNIQYF. Here the CDR3 DNA reads TGTGCCAGCAGTGTTATCGGGAGCGGAGCCAAAAACATTCAGTACTTC. The entire variable domain, with the rest obtained from reference TRBV25-1 and TRBJ2-4, is as follows: EADIYQTPRYLVIGTGKKITLECSQTMGHDKMYWYQQDPGMELHLIHYSYGVNSTEKGDLSSESTVSRIRTEHFPLTLESARPSHTSQYLCASSVIGSGAKNIQYFGAGTRLSVL.

This clonotype was counted at least ten times. The chain joins TRBV7-9 to TRBJ2-5; D not resolved. The CDR3 covers 13 residues. The V and J ends lost 5 bases and 3 bases respectively, with 10 bases between them. Looked up from germline, CDR1 is SEHNR and CDR2 is FQNEAQ (reference sequence). The DNA for the CDR3 is TGTGCCAGCAGCCCGCCCTCCAAAGAGACCCAGTACTTC. The encoded protein is CASSPPSKETQYF. The full variable domain, its missing parts supplied by reference TRBV7-9 and TRBJ2-5, is DTGVSQNPRHKITKRGQNVTFRCDPISEHNRLYWYRQTLGQGPEFLTYFQNEAQLEKSRLLSDRFSAERPKGSFSTLEIQRTEQGDSAMYLCASSPPSKETQYFGPGTRLLVL.

This clonotype has more than one count but fewer than ten. This chain links TRBV7-9 with TRBJ2-5; 11 bases line up with TRBD1. The DNA matches TRBJ2-7 better at its end, which makes the J call doubtful. The germline V gene encodes CDR1 SEHNR and CDR2 FQNEAQ (reference sequence). This CDR3 spans 16 amino acids. CDR3 in amino acids: CASSWNHGQGAYEQYF. CDR3 coding DNA: TGTGCCAGCAGCTGGAACCACGGACAGGGGGCATACGAGCAGTACTTC.

J is TRBJ2-7 and V is TRBV5-6; D unclear. CDR1 and CDR2 (germline): SGHDT, YYEEEE. Trimming left V 4 bases short and J 7 bases short, with 15 bases between. The CDR3 consists of 13 residues. Here the CDR3 DNA reads TGTGCCAGCAGCCGACCGGACGGGTATGAGCAGTACTTC. Translated: CASSRPDGYEQYF.

As DNA, the CDR3 is TGTGCCAGCAGACACCTAGCGGGCTCCTACAATGAGCAGTTCTTC. Encoded protein: CASRHLAGSYNEQFF. The genes are TRBV6-2 or TRBV6-3 and TRBJ2-1, with TRBD2 matching over 8 bases. This CDR3 spans 15 amino acids. CDR1 and CDR2 (germline): MNHEY, SVGEGT. V shed 6 bases, J shed 0 bases, and the junction held 4 bases outside the gene matches.

The rearrangement joins TRBV4-3 to TRBJ2-1; D ambiguous. Trimming took off 0 bases at V and 8 bases at J, with 14 bases between the two ends. Per germline, CDR1 LGHNA and CDR2 YSLEER. This CDR3 has 15 amino acids. CDR3 protein: CASSQDMGTGYEQFF. In nucleotides, the CDR3 is TGCGCCAGCAGCCAAGATATGGGAACTGGCTATGAGCAGTTCTTC.

The chain links TRBV5-5 to TRBJ2-7; weak D call: TRBD2 (5 bases). Germline assignment: CDR1 SGHKS and CDR2 YYEKEE (reference sequence). The V gene lost 4 bases and the J gene lost 9 bases, with 14 bases spanning the gap. This CDR3 has 12 residues. CDR3 nucleotide sequence: TGTGCCAGCAGCATAGAGGGTGGCGGGCAGTACTTC. It encodes CASSIEGGGQYF.

This rearrangement joins TRBV20-1 to TRBJ2-5; perhaps D is TRBD1 or TRBD2 (7 bases each). Germline assignment: CDR1 DFQATT and CDR2 SNEGSKA (reference sequence). V was cut by 6 bases and J by 1 base, with 15 bases left in between. The CDR3 length is 14 residues. In DNA form, the CDR3 reads TGCAGTGCGCGGGGACAGCGGGGCCAAGAGACCCAGTACTTC. This encodes CSARGQRGQETQYF.